Here is one T cell receptor (beta chain) with its context. No antigen is known for it. The data originate from a study of shared clonotypes between healthy human individuals. Study at large: There were three CD4 naive, three CD4 memory, two CD8 naive and one CD8 memory plates per donor.

Notes on the study in general: About 5% was the fraction of naive CD4 clonotypes found shared across a handful of donors. On the whole, naive subsets had larger estimated richness than memory subsets had.

Profiling relied on immunoSEQ multiplex PCR, and the TCRdb table lists in-frame clones only, not all of them. The profile shows over 2 million clones, 85% to 95% of them singletons. Participating donors were healthy, HIV-negative adults free of recent acute infections or vaccinations. This clonotype originated in a man younger than 35 in good health. Some clones in this sample may be carry-over from other donors' samples. Specimen: naive CD4+ T cells from PBMCs. Subset of the sample: CD45RA+ positively selected.

The CDR3 coding sequence is TGCGCCAGCAGCTTGGAGGGCGGGAGAGGAAAGACCCAGTACTTC. This translates into CASSLEGGRGKTQYF. The chain links TRBV5-1 to TRBJ2-5; 7 bases agree with TRBD2. Germline-derived CDR1 and CDR2 are SGHRS and YFSETQ. The CDR3 is 15 amino acids. The ends lost 0 bases at V and 6 bases at J; junction bases unmatched: 8.